This T cell receptor beta chain was captured in a study of cytomegalovirus exposure and HLA in healthy donors. About the research overall: Earlier work reported 117 million unique TCR beta sequences from 180 million or so T cells.

Use of 60 Vbeta and 13 Jbeta primers characterized the PCR. Sequencing was performed with immunoSEQ multiplex PCR; in TCRdb, only in-frame clones are kept and a portion is missing. The sample lists more than 140,000 clones, roughly 87% occurring once. As regards this clone: Its target is unknown.

The CDR3 spans 13 residues. V was pared by 2 bases and J by 5 bases, with 8 bases between. CDR1 KGHSY and CDR2 FQNENV come from the germline V gene. Points from the study as a whole: A missense variant in DCLRE1C was later tied to TCR beta V- and J-gene trimming. The majority of TCR sequences were rare, yet some public TCRs appeared in many donors.

Sequencing input: PBMCs. This TCR derives from a man aged 25-45 years in good health and CMV-seropositive. The V gene is TRBV16, the J gene TRBJ2-3; D is unclear. CDR3 bases: TGTGCCAGCAGCCAAAGACTGGAAGATACGCAGTATTTT. Translating gives CASSQRLEDTQYF. Using reference TRBV16 and TRBJ2-3 for the parts outside the CDR3, the full variable domain is GEEVAQTPKHLVRGEGQKAKLYCAPIKGHSYVFWYQQVLKNEFKFLISFQNENVFDETGMPKERFSAKCLPNSPCSLEIQATKLEDSAVYFCASSQRLEDTQYFGPGTRLTVL.